A selection of T cell receptor beta chains follows, all from one sample in a study of vaccination and CD4 T cells after COVID-19. Their recognized antigens are unknown. Via MiXCR, TCRdb re-called the PCR reads, giving one row per CDR3 protein. The table records over 10,000 distinct CDR3 sequences, 40% to 55% of them present only once. Specimen: CD4+ T cells from blood, cultured in vitro. All receptors come from a human donor who had recovered from COVID-19. The CDR3 runs from the conserved cysteine through the conserved F or W. Each record gives: V gene, CDR3 length, clone size, D gene, J gene, CDR3 DNA, CDR3 protein. A D gene is named only where the DNA matches it firmly. A row's size may be missing; if present it is once, few, many or a size class.

V gene: TRBV29-1
CDR3 length: 13
clone size: once
D gene: TRBD1
J gene: TRBJ1-1
CDR3 DNA: TGCAGCGTTGGACGGCAGGGGGCGACCGAAGCTTTCTTT
CDR3 protein: CSVGRQGATEAFF

V gene: TRBV19
CDR3 length: 11
clone size: .
D gene: .
J gene: TRBJ2-5
CDR3 DNA: TGTGCTAGTGCGGCAGGGGAGACCCAGTACTTC
CDR3 protein: CASAAGETQYF

V gene: TRBV6-1
CDR3 length: 15
clone size: few
D gene: .
J gene: TRBJ1-2
CDR3 DNA: TGTGCCAGCAGTGAAGCGCTAGGGGGTAACTATGGCTACACCTTC
CDR3 protein: CASSEALGGNYGYTF

V gene: TRBV27
CDR3 length: 14
clone size: .
D gene: .
J gene: TRBJ1-6
CDR3 DNA: TGTGCCAGCATGACAGACCTTTATAATTCACCCCTCCACTTT
CDR3 protein: CASMTDLYNSPLHF

V gene: TRBV20-1
CDR3 length: 14
clone size: .
D gene: .
J gene: TRBJ2-6
CDR3 DNA: TGCAGTGCTAGATCTGGGACCGGGGCCAACGTCCTGACTTTC
CDR3 protein: CSARSGTGANVLTF

V gene: TRBV6-1
CDR3 length: 15
clone size: .
D gene: TRBD2
J gene: TRBJ2-5
CDR3 DNA: TGTGCCAGCAGTGAACCCGTCGCGGGGGGGGAGACCCAGTACTTC
CDR3 protein: CASSEPVAGGETQYF

V gene: TRBV19
CDR3 length: 18
clone size: .
D gene: TRBD2
J gene: TRBJ2-5
CDR3 DNA: TGTGCCAGTAGTAGCCTACGGACTAGCGGGACGCGGCAAGAGACCCAGTACTTC
CDR3 protein: CASSSLRTSGTRQETQYF

V gene: TRBV7-9
CDR3 length: 13
clone size: few
D gene: TRBD1
J gene: TRBJ2-5
CDR3 DNA: TGTGCCAGCAGGGACAGGCAGAGAGAGACCCAGTACTTC
CDR3 protein: CASRDRQRETQYF

V gene: TRBV12-3/TRBV12-4
CDR3 length: 14
clone size: .
D gene: TRBD1
J gene: TRBJ2-3
CDR3 DNA: TGTGCCAGCAGCCGGGACAGGGGATCAGATACGCAGTATTTT
CDR3 protein: CASSRDRGSDTQYF

V gene: TRBV20-1
CDR3 length: 14
clone size: .
D gene: .
J gene: TRBJ1-1
CDR3 DNA: TGCAGTGCTAGATCCCAGGGCATGAACACTGAAGCTTTCTTT
CDR3 protein: CSARSQGMNTEAFF

V gene: TRBV19
CDR3 length: 14
clone size: .
D gene: .
J gene: TRBJ1-1
CDR3 DNA: TGTGCCAGTACCTCATCCGGGGGGGGTGGTGAAGCTTTCTTT
CDR3 protein: CASTSSGGGGEAFF

V gene: TRBV20-1
CDR3 length: 15
clone size: few
D gene: TRBD1
J gene: TRBJ1-6
CDR3 DNA: TGCAGTGCTCATAGGGACAGGGGGCGAAATTCACCCCTCCACTTT
CDR3 protein: CSAHRDRGRNSPLHF

V gene: TRBV4-3
CDR3 length: 16
clone size: .
D gene: .
J gene: TRBJ1-2
CDR3 DNA: TGCGCCAGCAGCCAAGGGGGGCAAGGATCCAACTATGGCTACACCTTC
CDR3 protein: CASSQGGQGSNYGYTF

V gene: TRBV2
CDR3 length: 15
clone size: .
D gene: TRBD2
J gene: TRBJ2-5
CDR3 DNA: TGTGCCAGCAGTGATCAGGCGGGGGTGCTAGGGACCCAGTACTTC
CDR3 protein: CASSDQAGVLGTQYF

V gene: TRBV4-3
CDR3 length: 15
clone size: .
D gene: .
J gene: TRBJ1-1
CDR3 DNA: TGCGCCAGCAGCCAAGAACGGGGGGTATATACTGAAGCTTTCTTT
CDR3 protein: CASSQERGVYTEAFF

V gene: TRBV6-1
CDR3 length: 12
clone size: .
D gene: TRBD1
J gene: TRBJ1-2
CDR3 DNA: TGTGCCAGCAAACAGGGGGCGACTGGCTACACCTTC
CDR3 protein: CASKQGATGYTF

V gene: TRBV20-1
CDR3 length: 14
clone size: .
D gene: TRBD2
J gene: TRBJ2-7
CDR3 DNA: TGCAGTGCTATGTGGCGGGGGGGCGTTCTCGAGCAGTACTTC
CDR3 protein: CSAMWRGGVLEQYF

V gene: TRBV30
CDR3 length: 15
clone size: .
D gene: TRBD2
J gene: TRBJ2-5
CDR3 DNA: TGTGCCTGGAGCGGAGTGCGGGGGGCAGTAGAAACCCAGTACTTC
CDR3 protein: CAWSGVRGAVETQYF

V gene: TRBV5-1
CDR3 length: 15
clone size: once
D gene: TRBD1
J gene: TRBJ2-5
CDR3 DNA: TGCGCCAGCAGCTCGCTGACAGGGGGTCAAGAGACCCAGTACTTC
CDR3 protein: CASSSLTGGQETQYF

V gene: TRBV6-1
CDR3 length: 14
clone size: few
D gene: .
J gene: TRBJ1-1
CDR3 DNA: TGTGCCAGCAGTGAAGCGGGGGGGTGGGATGAAGCTTTCTTT
CDR3 protein: CASSEAGGWDEAFF

V gene: TRBV2
CDR3 length: 13
clone size: few
D gene: TRBD1
J gene: TRBJ1-2
CDR3 DNA: TGTGCCAGCAGTGGGCAGGGGGACTATGGCTACACCTTC
CDR3 protein: CASSGQGDYGYTF

V gene: TRBV6-1
CDR3 length: 15
clone size: .
D gene: .
J gene: TRBJ2-2
CDR3 DNA: TGTGCCAGCAGTCCGACACCTACGAACACCGGGGAGCTGTTTTTT
CDR3 protein: CASSPTPTNTGELFF